This section outlines one TCR beta chain sequence together with its context. Antigen unknown. The data belong to a study of T cell repertoires in cytomegalovirus infection. Across the study: Well-studied HLA-B-restricted epitopes and recently identified HLA-C-restricted epitopes of CMV were both used in the study. Matching HLA type, along with CMV infection, was indicated by public TCR beta signatures. General observations from the study: The ex vivo response showed dominance by HLA-C-restricted CMV-specific TCR beta clonotypes.

V trimming: 1 base; J trimming: 2 bases; junction bases outside the gene matches: 9. This CDR3 has 17 residues. CDR1 and CDR2 from the germline V gene are SGHTA and FQGNSA. TCRdb reprocessed the reads with MiXCR, giving one entry per CDR3 protein. The table shows a few hundred thousand distinct CDR3 sequences, with 33% occurring only once. The sample here was cultured PBMCs, taken from culture after CMV antigen stimulation. This sequence joins TRBV7-2 and TRBJ2-3; 7 bases map to TRBD2. This TCR derives from a human donor in good health (CMV status not recorded). Some clones in this sample may be carry-over from other donors' samples. Written as DNA, the CDR3 is TGTGCCAGCAGCTTAGATTTCGGCGGGAGCGTCACAGATACGCAGTATTTT. This codes for CASSLDFGGSVTDTQYF.